These 14 T cell receptor beta chains were sequenced from one sample in a study of blood T cell repertoires in COVID-19 (dated by TCRdb to the early 2020s). The library was produced with the immunoSEQ multiplex PCR assay. TCRdb provides this immuneACCESS table in a form limited to in-frame rearrangements. Some clones are lacking; in checked studies, under half of them reflect an unresolved V gene, and why the rest are absent is not known. The table for this sample lists about 150,000 clones; just over 85% of them were counted only once. In total, the top ten clones hold less than 3.5% of the sample. The material sequenced was peripheral blood. These TCRs come from a man in his 70s with acute or convalescent COVID-19.

J is TRBJ2-3 and V is TRBV6-2 or TRBV6-3; 9 bases align to TRBD1. The CDR3 has 15 amino acids. Germline assignment: CDR1 MNHEY and CDR2 SVGEGT. The junction had 4 bases not matched to a gene; V was cut back by 2 bases and J by 4 bases. The CDR3 reads CASSYGGTGSDTQYF. In nucleotides, the CDR3 is TGTGCCAGCAGTTACGGCGGGACAGGGTCAGATACGCAGTATTTT.

This CDR3 is CASRGTGDGKLFF. The CDR3 DNA reads TGTGCCAGCAGGGGGACAGGGGATGGAAAACTGTTTTTT. This chain joins TRBV28 and TRBJ1-4; 10 bases align to TRBD1. This CDR3 contains 13 residues. V lost 6 bases, J lost 10 bases, and 5 bases stayed unmatched. Looked up from germline, CDR1 is MDHEN and CDR2 is SYDVKM.

V usage is TRBV9 and J usage is TRBJ2-2; D call uncertain. Trimming took 4 bases from V and 1 from J, leaving 11 bases between them. The germline V gene encodes CDR1 SGDLS and CDR2 YYNGEE. The CDR3 sequence is 15 residues long. CDR3 region: CASSPTNGNTGELFF. The CDR3 nucleotides read TGTGCCAGCAGCCCAACGAACGGGAACACCGGGGAGCTGTTTTTT.

V gene TRBV9 combines with J gene TRBJ2-1; 12 nucleotides match TRBD2. The CDR3 runs 16 residues. With 0 bases clipped from V and 7 bases from J, the junction kept 5 bases outside the gene matches. Germline CDR1 is SGDLS and CDR2 is YYNGEE. This chain's CDR3 is CASSVAGTSGRNEQFF. CDR3 DNA sequence: TGTGCCAGCAGCGTAGCTGGGACTAGCGGGCGAAATGAGCAGTTCTTC.

This chain joins TRBV28 and TRBJ1-4; TRBD1 is a possible D gene (6 bases). Germline V gene sequence: CDR1 MDHEN, CDR2 SYDVKM. The CDR3 has 13 residues. V was pared by 6 bases and J by 7 bases, with 12 bases between. The CDR3, as DNA: TGTGCCAGCAGAGCGACAGGATCTGAAAAACTGTTTTTT. It yields the protein CASRATGSEKLFF.

V is TRBV4-2 and J is TRBJ1-2, with TRBD1 matching over 8 bases. Trimming at V came to 1 base and at J to 4 bases, leaving 8 bases not matched to a gene. CDR1 and CDR2 from the germline V gene are LGHNA and YNFKEQ. The CDR3 is made up of 16 amino acids. This chain's CDR3 is CASSQVGQGLGYGYTF. The CDR3, as DNA: TGTGCCAGCAGCCAAGTTGGACAGGGCTTAGGCTATGGCTACACCTTC.

The chain combines TRBV7-2 with TRBJ1-6; 7 bases are shared with TRBD1. Looked up from germline, CDR1 is SGHTA and CDR2 is FQGNSA. The V and J ends lost 4 bases and 9 bases, in that order; junction bases with no gene match: 3. The CDR3 is 13 amino acids. This CDR3 is CASSSAGGSPLHF. In nucleotides, the CDR3 is TGTGCCAGCAGCTCCGCAGGGGGTTCACCCCTCCACTTT.

The genes are TRBV19 and TRBJ2-1; a possible D gene is TRBD2 (6 bases). The CDR3 spans 16 residues. The ends were cut back, 3 bases at V and 5 bases at J, with 17 bases in the middle. Germline V gene data show CDR1 as LNHDA and CDR2 as SQIVND (reference sequence). CDR3 sequence reads: CASSIPGGISNNEQFF. DNA of the CDR3: TGTGCCAGTAGTATCCCGGGCGGGATAAGTAACAATGAGCAGTTCTTC.

This sequence joins TRBV7-2 and TRBJ2-7; TRBD2 matches 8 bases. Trimming cost V 1 base and J 6 bases; bases outside gene matches: 5. CDR1 is SGHTA and CDR2 is FQGNSA in the germline V gene. The CDR3 runs to 14 residues. The CDR3 sequence: CASSLGREDGEQYF. The DNA of the CDR3 is TGTGCCAGCAGCTTAGGGCGGGAGGACGGCGAGCAGTACTTC. Complete variable domain (other parts from reference TRBV7-2 and TRBJ2-7): GAGVSQSPSNKVTEKGKDVELRCDPISGHTALYWYRQSLGQGLEFLIYFQGNSAPDKSGLPSDRFSAERTGGSVSTLTIQRTQQEDSAVYLCASSLGREDGEQYFGPGTRLTVT.

This clone was counted a few times. The sample holds other DNA sequences that translate to the same CDR3. The chain employs TRBV6-5 and TRBJ1-5; 8 nucleotides agree with TRBD1. The CDR3 spans 14 residues. CDR1 and CDR2 from the germline V gene are MNHEY and SVGAGI. V lost 5 bases to trimming and J lost 6 bases; unmatched junction nucleotides: 6. CDR3 sequence: CASSTGQGGQPQHF. The CDR3 DNA is TGTGCCAGCAGTACCGGACAGGGCGGTCAGCCCCAGCATTTT.

The chain links TRBV4-1 to TRBJ2-3, with D possibly TRBD2 on 6 matching bases. CDR3 size: 18 residues. Germline V gene data show CDR1 as MGHRA and CDR2 as YSYEKL. Trimming left V 0 bases short and J 0 bases short, with 16 bases between. DNA for the CDR3: TGCGCCAGCAGCCAAGAGGGACTCCCATTTACTAGCACAGATACGCAGTATTTT. Protein: CASSQEGLPFTSTDTQYF.

The rearrangement uses TRBV5-1 and TRBJ2-2; D perhaps matches TRBD2 (6 bases). V lost 2 bases to trimming and J lost 5 bases, with 7 bases between them. Germline CDR1 is SGHRS and CDR2 is YFSETQ. This CDR3 is built from 13 residues. The CDR3 DNA reads as TGCGCCAGCAGCTTAAGCGGGACCGGGGAGCTGTTTTTT. This gives the protein CASSLSGTGELFF.

The chain recombines TRBV6-4 with TRBJ1-2; 7 bases are a match to TRBD1. CDR1 is MRHNA, CDR2 SNTAGT, per germline. With 0 bases clipped from V and 4 bases from J, the junction kept 2 bases outside the gene matches. The CDR3 has 14 amino acids. The CDR3 spells CASSDSYRGYGYTF. In DNA form, the CDR3 reads TGTGCCAGCAGTGACTCGTACAGGGGCTATGGCTACACCTTC.

Comment on this clone: An end of the junction does not agree with germline; a read error may underlie this. Other DNA sequences in the sample encode the same CDR3. This chain links TRBV7-9 with TRBJ2-1; a weak D match, TRBD2 (5 bases). CDR3 length: 13 residues. Germline V lookup: CDR1 SEHNR, CDR2 FQNEAQ (reference sequence). The CDR3 DNA reads TGTGCCAGCAGCCTAGCTTCGGGGAATGAGCAGTTCTTC. It is translated as CASSLASGNEQFF.